Below are 16 T cell receptor beta chains sequenced from a single sample in a study of early stage breast cancer tumors. Profiling relied on immunoSEQ multiplex PCR, and the TCRdb table lists in-frame clones only, not all of them. Of about 3,300 clones listed, around three fifths were seen once; the top ten hold around 17%. The sequencing input was breast tumor tissue. These receptors all stem from a person between 35 and 49 years old with breast cancer.

By sample share, this clone is medium-sized. The chain is built from TRBV7-9 and TRBJ2-1; the D is unclear. V was cut by 5 bases and J by 0 bases, with 8 bases left in between. Germline-derived CDR1 and CDR2 are SEHNR and FQNEAQ (reference sequence). The CDR3 spans 14 residues. CDR3 loop: CASSRPVSYNEQFF. The DNA of the CDR3 is TGTGCCAGCAGCCGACCGGTCTCCTACAATGAGCAGTTCTTC.

This chain links TRBV2 with TRBJ2-1; 9 nucleotides align to TRBD1. The CDR3 runs to 14 residues. V gave up 7 bases and J gave up 4 bases; unmatched junction bases: 5. The germline V gene encodes CDR1 SNHLY and CDR2 FYNNEI. CDR3 in amino acids: CASTRTGDYNEQFF. For the CDR3, the DNA is TGTGCCAGCACAAGGACAGGGGATTACAATGAGCAGTTCTTC.

The CDR3 DNA follows: TGTGCCACCAGCAGAGATGACAGACAAGAGACCCAGTACTTC. Its protein is CATSRDDRQETQYF. V and J are TRBV15 and TRBJ2-5, with D possibly TRBD1 on 5 matching bases. V was trimmed by 0 bases and J by 2 bases, leaving 7 bases between them. Germline assignment: CDR1 LNHNV and CDR2 YYDKDF (reference sequence). This CDR3 is built from 14 residues. Full variable domain (remainder filled in from reference TRBV15 and TRBJ2-5): DAMVIQNPRYQVTQFGKPVTLSCSQTLNHNVMYWYQQKSSQAPKLLFHYYDKDFNNEADTPDNFQSRRPNTSFCFLDIRSPGLGDTAMYLCATSRDDRQETQYFGPGTRLLVL.

The rearrangement joins TRBV10-3 to TRBJ2-5; D unclear. CDR3 length: 12 residues. From germline, CDR1 is ENHRY and CDR2 SYGVKD. With 1 base removed from V and 3 bases from J, the gap between germline ends came to 3 bases. The CDR3 reads CAISELEETQYF. CDR3 coding DNA: TGTGCCATCAGTGAGTTGGAAGAGACCCAGTACTTC.

The CDR3 reads CASSATGTWTEAFF. CDR3 DNA sequence: TGTGCCAGCAGCGCAACCGGGACTTGGACTGAAGCTTTCTTT. This sequence joins TRBV9 and TRBJ1-1, with a possible D match to TRBD1 (5 bases). Germline CDR1 is SGDLS and CDR2 is YYNGEE. This CDR3 has 14 residues. V was cut by 3 bases and J by 5 bases, with 14 bases left in between.

This rearrangement joins TRBV30 to TRBJ2-1; 12 bases line up with TRBD2. This CDR3 contains 17 residues. Germline trimming cut 2 bases from V and 6 bases from J; bases unmatched to any gene: 11. Per the germline V gene, CDR1 is GTSNPN and CDR2 is SVGIG (reference sequence). For the CDR3, the DNA is TGTGCCTGGAGTCCGAAACCGACTAGCGGGAGTTTCAATGAGCAGTTCTTC. This gives the protein CAWSPKPTSGSFNEQFF. The variable domain in full, completed from reference TRBV30 and TRBJ2-1, reads SQTIHQWPATLVQPVGSPLSLECTVEGTSNPNLYWYRQAAGRGLQLLFYSVGIGQISSEVPQNLSASRPQDRQFILSSKKLLLSDSGFYLCAWSPKPTSGSFNEQFFGPGTRLTVL.

This sequence joins TRBV11-2 and TRBJ2-1; D is ambiguous. CDR1 and CDR2 from the germline V gene are SGHAT and FQNNGV. The CDR3 consists of 15 residues. Trimming left V 0 bases short and J 8 bases short, with 14 bases between. The CDR3 sequence is CASSLDWQASDEQFF. CDR3 in DNA: TGTGCCAGCAGCTTAGATTGGCAAGCCTCAGATGAGCAGTTCTTC.

This clone was picked up a small number of times. V and J are TRBV28 and TRBJ2-7; unclear D gene. Trimming took off 6 bases at V and 9 bases at J, with 21 bases between the two ends. Germline V lookup: CDR1 MDHEN, CDR2 SYDVKM. The CDR3 runs to 14 residues. CDR3 loop: CASSPPGPPNGQYF. The CDR3 nucleotides read TGTGCCAGCAGCCCCCCCGGGCCTCCTAACGGGCAGTACTTC.

V and J are TRBV7-3 and TRBJ2-1; TRBD2 matches at 13 bases. CDR1 is SGHTA, CDR2 FQGTGA, per germline. This CDR3 spans 18 amino acids. J lost 7 bases, V lost 3 bases, and 12 bases had no gene match. DNA for the CDR3: TGTGCCAGCAGCTTGAGGACTAGCGGGAGCTCGCTAAGGAATGAGCAGTTCTTC. Encoded protein: CASSLRTSGSSLRNEQFF.

The CDR3 DNA sequence: TGTGCCAGCAGTGAATGGGGACAGTTCCAGCAGTACTTC. Translation: CASSEWGQFQQYF. The V call is TRBV25-1, the J call TRBJ2-7; TRBD1 aligns across 7 bases. The trim removed 1 base at V and 8 bases at J, leaving 5 bases unmatched. The CDR3 spans 13 residues. CDR1 is MGHDK, CDR2 SYGVNS, per germline.

This clone has a handful of counts. The gene calls are TRBV9 and TRBJ2-7, with 9 positions matching TRBD1. The CDR3 consists of 14 residues. J was trimmed by 5 bases and V by 3 bases; bases with no gene match: 6. Germline loops: CDR1 SGDLS, CDR2 YYNGEE. The CDR3 coding sequence is TGTGCCAGCAGCGCCACAGGGGGCGCCGACGAGCAGTACTTC. Translation: CASSATGGADEQYF.

The chain employs TRBV7-8 and TRBJ2-4; D gene uncertain. With 1 base removed from V and 2 bases from J, the gap between germline ends came to 9 bases. Germline CDR1 is SGHVS and CDR2 is FQNEAQ. This CDR3 is 15 amino acids long. Here the CDR3 reads CASSLEYGTKNIQYF. The CDR3, as DNA: TGTGCCAGCAGCTTAGAGTATGGGACCAAAAACATTCAGTACTTC.

V is TRBV7-9 and J is TRBJ1-2, with D maybe TRBD1 (5 bases). This CDR3 region has 13 residues. In germline, CDR1 is SEHNR, CDR2 FQNEAQ (reference sequence). The V end lost 1 base, the J end lost 5 bases, and 8 bases lay between the germline ends. In DNA form, the CDR3 reads TGTGCCAGCAGCTTAGAGACAGCTTATGGCTACACCTTC. Protein sequence: CASSLETAYGYTF.

The chain has TRBV6-5 and TRBJ1-1; 7 bases agree with TRBD1. J lost 5 bases, V lost 2 bases, and 11 bases had no gene match. Germline lookup yields CDR1 MNHEY and CDR2 SVGAGI. This CDR3 spans 16 amino acids. The CDR3 loop is CASSYVGRGASTEAFF. DNA of the CDR3: TGTGCCAGCAGTTACGTTGGCAGGGGGGCATCTACTGAAGCTTTCTTT.

The chain is built from TRBV25-1 and TRBJ2-7; 12 bases fit TRBD2. Germline CDR1 and CDR2: MGHDK and SYGVNS. This CDR3 contains 15 residues. V shed 6 bases and J 7 bases; nucleotides not matched to a gene: 10. The CDR3 sequence is CASSQPTSGSEEQYF. In DNA form, the CDR3 reads TGTGCCAGCAGCCAACCGACTAGCGGGAGTGAGGAGCAGTACTTC.

This clone was detected only once. V is TRBV7-2 and J is TRBJ2-1, with 8 bases that match TRBD2. Trimming cost V 5 bases and J 2 bases; bases outside gene matches: 5. The length of the CDR3 is 15 residues. Germline lookup yields CDR1 SGHTA and CDR2 FQGNSA. The CDR3 sequence is CASSLGTSPYNEQFF. CDR3 nucleotides: TGTGCCAGCAGCCTTGGGACTAGTCCCTACAATGAGCAGTTCTTC.